These T cell receptor beta chains were read from a single sample in a study of cytomegalovirus exposure and HLA in healthy donors. The data were produced by immunoSEQ multiplex PCR, yet TCRdb's version contains in-frame clones alone and is incomplete. The data hold over 150,000 clones, with about four fifths observed a single time. Material: PBMCs. These receptors were taken from a male donor in good health and CMV-seronegative. Each CDR3 is given with its conserved first and last residue. D genes are given only for firm matches.

len	v_gene	j_gene	d_gene	CDR3aa
13	TRBV29-1	TRBJ2-7	TRBD2	CSVKGGFTYEQYF
15	TRBV4-1	TRBJ1-5	TRBD1	CASSQTRDRGQPQHF
14	TRBV6-5	TRBJ1-4	-	CASKYGGNNEKLFF
14	TRBV10-3	TRBJ1-1	-	CAIRASVGRTEAFF
11	TRBV6-6	TRBJ1-2	-	CASSPQYGYTF
15	TRBV7-9	TRBJ2-7	-	CSSSLAATSNYEQYF
15	TRBV7-9	TRBJ2-1	TRBD2	CASSLMGLAGPEQFF
15	TRBV27	TRBJ2-1	-	CASSFFLESHNEQFF
18	TRBV4-2	TRBJ2-4	-	CASSQDLGDFIAKNIQYF
15	TRBV4-1	TRBJ1-2	TRBD1	CASSQPGQGNYGYTF
13	TRBV19	TRBJ2-2	-	CASSAGVSGELFF
14	TRBV30	TRBJ2-5	-	CAWSFGGQGETQYF
15	TRBV30	TRBJ2-1	-	CAWSVWALPYNEQFF
15	TRBV30	TRBJ1-1	TRBD1	CAWSLTGAANTEAFF
15	TRBV2	TRBJ2-6	-	CASSNRLSGANVLTF
12	TRBV28	TRBJ2-2	-	CASSLNTGELFF
15	TRBV5-1	TRBJ2-4	TRBD2	CASSLDGGGKNIQYF
16	TRBV27	TRBJ2-7	TRBD2	CASSLYGLAGTYEQYF
14	TRBV19	TRBJ1-1	-	CASSTPGGGLEAFF
16	TRBV30	TRBJ1-5	-	CAWSGDHDSPDQPQHF
14	TRBV19	TRBJ2-7	-	CASSKKTASYEQYF
15	TRBV28	TRBJ2-7	TRBD2	CASSLRSGGSYEQYF
18	TRBV28	TRBJ2-2	TRBD2	CASSLRLSAGAGTGELFF
15	TRBV6-5	TRBJ1-1	-	CASTVTALQNTEAFF
11	TRBV30	TRBJ1-1	-	CAWSVRREAFF
13	TRBV9	TRBJ2-5	TRBD2	CASSPWEGREQYF
14	TRBV6-5	TRBJ1-1	-	CASRATVMNTEAFF
15	TRBV19	TRBJ2-3	-	CASSIGQSGTDTQYF
20	TRBV4-1	TRBJ2-6	TRBD1	CASSQPSGDRGRRGANVLTF
13	TRBV6-5	TRBJ2-1	-	CASRPGAFNEQFF
14	TRBV15	TRBJ1-2	-	CATSRDRGGWGYTF
17	TRBV28	TRBJ2-3	TRBD2	CASSLWLAGGHGDTQYF
14	TRBV4-1	TRBJ2-3	-	CASSQDIGTDTQYF
14	TRBV29-1	TRBJ2-7	TRBD2	CSVESASGIHEQYF
16	TRBV6-9	TRBJ2-5	TRBD2	CASSYPQLAAQETQYF
13	TRBV30	TRBJ1-2	-	CAWSPSRGYGYTF
15	TRBV19	TRBJ1-1	-	CASSIVSRGNTEAFF
17	TRBV25-1	TRBJ1-4	TRBD1	CASSESGRGRFNEKLFF
16	TRBV28	TRBJ1-5	-	CASSLRRGRYVQPQHF
15	TRBV6-5	TRBJ1-5	-	CASSYSWGGNQPQHF
16	TRBV7-9	TRBJ2-3	TRBD1	CASSQLQGAMTDTQYF
14	TRBV27	TRBJ2-1	TRBD2	CASSPGGSYNEQFF